This T cell receptor beta chain was profiled in a study of T-cell reconstitution after alpha-beta-depleted transplantation in children. Study outcomes and limitations: Surviving thymic progenitors and recipient T cells were the source of high TCRbeta diversity at day 60 in some patients.

This clonotype was seen a handful of times. Its antigen is currently unknown. Unique molecular identifiers featured in how the TCRbeta library was prepared. MiXCR, applied by TCRdb to the PCR reads, yields one record per CDR3 protein. Of 750,000 to 950,000 distinct CDR3 sequences listed, about 15% were seen once; the top ten hold about 5%. Looked up from germline, CDR1 is KGHDR and CDR2 is SFDVKD. With 0 bases clipped from V and 4 bases from J, the junction kept 0 bases outside the gene matches. The CDR3 loop spans 16 amino acids. This clonotype was sampled from a male patient aged 10-17 years who had a stem cell transplant for acute lymphoblastic leukemia, so the T cells may come from the graft donor. The material was PBMCs, mostly from graft donor cells, obtained 360 days after TCRalphabeta/CD19-depleted stem cell transplant. The chain uses TRBV24-1 and TRBJ2-2, with 11 bases matching TRBD1. The CDR3 is CATSDLGTGGTGELFF. The CDR3 bases are TGTGCCACCAGTGATTTGGGGACAGGGGGCACCGGGGAGCTGTTTTTT.